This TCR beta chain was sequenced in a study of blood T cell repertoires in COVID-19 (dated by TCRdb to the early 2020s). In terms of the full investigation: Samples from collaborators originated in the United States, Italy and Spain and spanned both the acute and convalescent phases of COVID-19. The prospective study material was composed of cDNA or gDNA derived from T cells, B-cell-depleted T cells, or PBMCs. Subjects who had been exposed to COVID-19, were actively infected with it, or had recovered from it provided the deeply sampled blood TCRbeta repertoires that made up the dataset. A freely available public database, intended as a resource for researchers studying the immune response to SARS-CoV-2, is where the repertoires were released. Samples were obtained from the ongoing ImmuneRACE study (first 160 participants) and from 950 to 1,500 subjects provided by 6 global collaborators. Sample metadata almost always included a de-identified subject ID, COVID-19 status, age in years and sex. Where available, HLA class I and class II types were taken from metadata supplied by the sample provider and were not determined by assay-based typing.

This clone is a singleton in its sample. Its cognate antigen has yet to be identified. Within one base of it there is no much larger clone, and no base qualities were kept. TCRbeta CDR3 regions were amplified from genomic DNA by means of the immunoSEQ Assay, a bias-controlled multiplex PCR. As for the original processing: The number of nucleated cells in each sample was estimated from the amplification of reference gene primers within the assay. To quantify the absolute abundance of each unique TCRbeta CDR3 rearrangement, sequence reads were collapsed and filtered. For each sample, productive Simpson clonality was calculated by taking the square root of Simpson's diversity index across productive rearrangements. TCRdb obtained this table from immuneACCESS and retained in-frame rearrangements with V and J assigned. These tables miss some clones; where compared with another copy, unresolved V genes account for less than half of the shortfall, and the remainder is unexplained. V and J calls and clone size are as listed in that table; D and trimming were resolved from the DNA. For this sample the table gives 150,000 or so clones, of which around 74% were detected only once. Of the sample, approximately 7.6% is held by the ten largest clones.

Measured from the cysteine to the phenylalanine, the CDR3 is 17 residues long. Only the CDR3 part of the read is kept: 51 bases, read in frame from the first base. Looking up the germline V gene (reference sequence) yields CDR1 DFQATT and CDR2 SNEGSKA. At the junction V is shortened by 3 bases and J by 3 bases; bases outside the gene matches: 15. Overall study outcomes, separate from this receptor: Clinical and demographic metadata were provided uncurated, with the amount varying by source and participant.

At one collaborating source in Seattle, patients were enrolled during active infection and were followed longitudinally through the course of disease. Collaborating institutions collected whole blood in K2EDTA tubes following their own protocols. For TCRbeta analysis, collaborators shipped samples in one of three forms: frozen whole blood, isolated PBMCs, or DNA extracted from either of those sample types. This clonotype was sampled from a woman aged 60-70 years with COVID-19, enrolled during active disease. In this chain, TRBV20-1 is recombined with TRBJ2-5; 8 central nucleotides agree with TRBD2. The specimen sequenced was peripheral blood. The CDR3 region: CSASASGWRGEKETQYF. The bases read TGCAGTGCTAGTGCCTCCGGGTGGCGGGGGGAAAAAGAGACCCAGTACTTC.